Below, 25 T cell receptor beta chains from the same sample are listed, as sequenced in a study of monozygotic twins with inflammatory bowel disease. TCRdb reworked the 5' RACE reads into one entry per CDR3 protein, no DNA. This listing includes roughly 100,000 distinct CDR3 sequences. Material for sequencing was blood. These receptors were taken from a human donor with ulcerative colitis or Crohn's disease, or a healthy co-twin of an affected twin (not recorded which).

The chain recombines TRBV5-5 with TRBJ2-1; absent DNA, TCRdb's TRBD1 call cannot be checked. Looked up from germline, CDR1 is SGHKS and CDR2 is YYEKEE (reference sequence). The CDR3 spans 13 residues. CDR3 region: CASSPKPGGEQFF.

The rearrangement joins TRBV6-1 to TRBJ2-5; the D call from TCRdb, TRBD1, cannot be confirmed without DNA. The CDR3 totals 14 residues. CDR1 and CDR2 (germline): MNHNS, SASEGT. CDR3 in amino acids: CASSRKGGEETQYF.

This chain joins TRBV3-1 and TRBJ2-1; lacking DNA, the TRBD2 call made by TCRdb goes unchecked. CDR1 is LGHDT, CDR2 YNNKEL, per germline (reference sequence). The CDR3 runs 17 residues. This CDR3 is CASSQGRTSGRMNEQFF.

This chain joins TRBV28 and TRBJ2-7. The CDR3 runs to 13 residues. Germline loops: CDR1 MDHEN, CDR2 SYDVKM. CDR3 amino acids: CASSFRNSDEQYF.

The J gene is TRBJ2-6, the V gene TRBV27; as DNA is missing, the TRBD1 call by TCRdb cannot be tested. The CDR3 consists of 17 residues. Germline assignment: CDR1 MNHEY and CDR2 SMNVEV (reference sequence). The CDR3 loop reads CASSFGGFSSGANVLTF.

CDR3 sequence reads: CASSLGGIEQYF. The J gene is TRBJ2-7, the V gene TRBV12-3 or TRBV12-4; the D call of TRBD2 rests on TCRdb alone, since no DNA is present to check it. This CDR3 contains 12 residues.

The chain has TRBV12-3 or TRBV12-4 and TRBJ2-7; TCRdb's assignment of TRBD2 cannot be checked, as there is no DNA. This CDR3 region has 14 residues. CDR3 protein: CASSPAGSSYEQYF.

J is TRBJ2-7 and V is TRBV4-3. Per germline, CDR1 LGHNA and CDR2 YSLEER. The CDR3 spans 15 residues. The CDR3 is CASSQDRQTDYEQYF.

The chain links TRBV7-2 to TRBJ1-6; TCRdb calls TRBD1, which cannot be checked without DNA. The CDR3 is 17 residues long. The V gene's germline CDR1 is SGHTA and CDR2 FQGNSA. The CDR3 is CASSETPPDRANSPLHF. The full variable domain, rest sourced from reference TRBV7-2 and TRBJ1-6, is GAGVSQSPSNKVTEKGKDVELRCDPISGHTALYWYRQSLGQGLEFLIYFQGNSAPDKSGLPSDRFSAERTGGSVSTLTIQRTQQEDSAVYLCASSETPPDRANSPLHFGNGTRLTVT.

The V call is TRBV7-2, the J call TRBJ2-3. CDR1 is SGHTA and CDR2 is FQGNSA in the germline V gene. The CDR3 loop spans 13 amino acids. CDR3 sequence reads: CASSPDRTDTQYF.

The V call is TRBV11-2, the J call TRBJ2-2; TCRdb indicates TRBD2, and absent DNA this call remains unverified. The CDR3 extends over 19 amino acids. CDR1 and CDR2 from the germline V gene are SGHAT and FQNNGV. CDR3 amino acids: CASSRGTSGKPANTGELFF.

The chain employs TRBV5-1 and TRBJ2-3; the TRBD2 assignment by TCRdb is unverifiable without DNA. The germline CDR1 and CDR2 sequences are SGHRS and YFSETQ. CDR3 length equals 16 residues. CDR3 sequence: CASSLQRGGQSDTQYF.

CDR3 in amino acids: CASSTRQTTYEQYF. The V and J genes are TRBV7-9 and TRBJ2-7; no DNA is available, so the TRBD1 call from TCRdb remains unchecked. The CDR3 totals 14 residues. Germline loops: CDR1 SEHNR, CDR2 FQNEAQ (reference sequence).

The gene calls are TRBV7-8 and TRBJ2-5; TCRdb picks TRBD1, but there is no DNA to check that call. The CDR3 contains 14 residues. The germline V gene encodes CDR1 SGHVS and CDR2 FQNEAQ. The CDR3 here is CASSLGTAQETQYF.

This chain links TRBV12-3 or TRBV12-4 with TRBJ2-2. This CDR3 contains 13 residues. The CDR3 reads CASSFRSPGELFF.

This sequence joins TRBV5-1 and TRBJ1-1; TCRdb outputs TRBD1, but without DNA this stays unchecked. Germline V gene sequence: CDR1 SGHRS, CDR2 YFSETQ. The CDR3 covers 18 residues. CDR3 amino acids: CASSPYLTTRGLNTEAFF.

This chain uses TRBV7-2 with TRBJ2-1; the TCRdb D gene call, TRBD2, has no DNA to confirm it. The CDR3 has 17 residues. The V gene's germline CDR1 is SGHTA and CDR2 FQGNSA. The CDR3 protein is CASSSGLYPGPYNEQFF.

CDR3 in amino acids: CASSTDDGQPQHF. The chain combines TRBV19 with TRBJ1-5. Germline loops: CDR1 LNHDA, CDR2 SQIVND (reference sequence). The CDR3 contains 13 residues.

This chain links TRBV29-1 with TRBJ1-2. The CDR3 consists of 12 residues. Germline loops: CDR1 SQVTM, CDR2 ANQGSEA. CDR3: CSGNTPAGGYTF.

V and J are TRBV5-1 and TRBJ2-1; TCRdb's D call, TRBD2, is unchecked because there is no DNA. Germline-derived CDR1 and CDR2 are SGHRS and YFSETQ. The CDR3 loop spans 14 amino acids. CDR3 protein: CASSLVGGGDEQFF.

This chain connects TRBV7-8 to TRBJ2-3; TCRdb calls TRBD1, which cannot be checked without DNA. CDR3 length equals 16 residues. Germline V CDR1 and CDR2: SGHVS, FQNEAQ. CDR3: CASSLDAAFRGDTQYF.

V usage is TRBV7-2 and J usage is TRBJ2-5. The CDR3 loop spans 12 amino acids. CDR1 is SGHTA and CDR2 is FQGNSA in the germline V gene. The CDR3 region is CASSLGQQTQYF. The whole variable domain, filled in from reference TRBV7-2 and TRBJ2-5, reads GAGVSQSPSNKVTEKGKDVELRCDPISGHTALYWYRQSLGQGLEFLIYFQGNSAPDKSGLPSDRFSAERTGGSVSTLTIQRTQQEDSAVYLCASSLGQQTQYFGPGTRLLVL.

CDR3 residues: CSVEGQGKGETQYF. The genes are TRBV29-1 and TRBJ2-5; the TRBD1 assignment by TCRdb is unverifiable without DNA. The CDR3 contains 14 residues. The germline V gene has CDR1 SQVTM and CDR2 ANQGSEA.

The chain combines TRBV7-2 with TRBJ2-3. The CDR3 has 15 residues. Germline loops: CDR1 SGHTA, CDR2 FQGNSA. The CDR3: CASSLVVTSTDTQYF.

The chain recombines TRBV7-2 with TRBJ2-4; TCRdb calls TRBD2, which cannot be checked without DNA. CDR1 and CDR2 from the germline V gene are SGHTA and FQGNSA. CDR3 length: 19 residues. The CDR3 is CASSLRLAGGTLAKNIQYF.